Sequencing of this TCR beta chain was carried out in a study of T cell repertoires in cytomegalovirus infection. Study details: Matching HLA type and CMV infection were both indicated by public TCR beta signatures.

Germline V CDR1 and CDR2: SGHVS, FQNEAQ. The V end was cut by 1 base, the J end by 6 bases, with 7 bases between. The CDR3 runs to 12 residues. This clonotype was counted ten times or more. Antigen unknown. Study findings and constraints: Frequencies of public TCR beta families were cumulated, and this identified carriers of CMV plus the relevant HLA. It was HLA-C-restricted CMV-specific TCR beta clonotypes that dominated the response ex vivo.

One entry per CDR3 protein, called by TCRdb with MiXCR from the reads. The sample yields over 200,000 distinct CDR3 sequences, around 13% seen once. Sequences were obtained from PBMCs. This rearrangement joins TRBV7-8 to TRBJ2-7; D gene unclear. This clonotype was obtained from a human donor in good health (CMV status not recorded). Some clones in this sample may be carry-over from other donors' samples. CDR3 sequence (DNA): TGTGCCAGCAGCTTAGGGGAAACCGAGCAGTACTTC. As protein: CASSLGETEQYF.